This T cell receptor beta chain stems from a study of blood T cells in healthy people across ages. Study overall: Capture by template switching was about one barcoded beta molecule per two T cells.

Next came a second PCR, run for about 7 to 12 cycles, which used a sample-barcoded 5' primer along with a J-beta primer mix. TCRdb used MiXCR to reprocess the 5' RACE reads, holding one entry per CDR3 protein. The table has roughly 1.4 million distinct CDR3 sequences, approximately 63% seen once; the top ten hold 6.5% to 8.5%. Points on this clonotype: Antigen specificity is unknown.

General observations from the study: Because donor CMV status was unknown, expanded clonotype changes were possibly confounded. Diversity estimates from one million T cells were considered underestimates.

Germline V gives CDR1 SEHNR, CDR2 FQNEAQ (reference sequence). Trimming removed 6 bases from V and 0 bases from J, with 6 bases in between. The CDR3 totals 12 residues. Sequenced input: blood. The chain recombines TRBV7-9 with TRBJ2-7; D unresolved. The clonotype originates from a man in his late teens or twenties in good health. The DNA of the CDR3 is TGTGCCAGCAGACCCCGCTCCTACGAGCAGTACTTC. It is translated as CASRPRSYEQYF.